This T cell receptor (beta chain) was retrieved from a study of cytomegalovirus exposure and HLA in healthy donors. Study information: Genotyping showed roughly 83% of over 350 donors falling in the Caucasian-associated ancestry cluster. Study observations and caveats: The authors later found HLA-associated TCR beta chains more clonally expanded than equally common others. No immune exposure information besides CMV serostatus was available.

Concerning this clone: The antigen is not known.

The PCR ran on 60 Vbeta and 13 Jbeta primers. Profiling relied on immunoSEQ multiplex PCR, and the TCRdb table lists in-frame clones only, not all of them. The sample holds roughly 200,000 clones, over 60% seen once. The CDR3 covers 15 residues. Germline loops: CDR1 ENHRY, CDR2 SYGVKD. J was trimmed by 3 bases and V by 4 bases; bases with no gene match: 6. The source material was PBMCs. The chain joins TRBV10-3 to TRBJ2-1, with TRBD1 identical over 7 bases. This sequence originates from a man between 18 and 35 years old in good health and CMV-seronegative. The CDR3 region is CAISGVQGVYNEQFF. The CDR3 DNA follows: TGTGCCATCAGTGGGGTCCAGGGGGTCTACAATGAGCAGTTCTTC.